The T cell receptor (beta chain) under discussion was sequenced for a study of blood T cells in healthy people across ages. Study-wide results and limits: A roughly linear fall in TCR beta diversity per million T cells was seen with increasing age. The study regarded diversity estimates from one million T cells as underestimates.

Primers used in a second PCR of about 6 to 11 cycles were a sample-barcoded 5' primer and a J-beta primer mix. TCRdb passed the 5' RACE reads through MiXCR, listing each CDR3 protein once. The sample yields approximately 800,000 distinct CDR3 sequences, roughly 35% seen once. Points on this clonotype: As yet, its antigen is unknown.

Each donor had ten milliliters of peripheral blood drawn. Looked up from germline, CDR1 is SGHDN and CDR2 is FVKESK. V lost 0 bases and J lost 3; bases outside the gene matches: 11. The CDR3 has 18 amino acids. This clonotype was obtained from a man aged 18-30 years in good health. The genes are TRBV14 and TRBJ2-3; TRBD2 matches at 8 bases. Source material: blood. The chain's CDR3 is CASSQDLGSGGQTDTQYF. The CDR3 bases are TGTGCCAGCAGCCAAGACTTGGGAAGCGGGGGCCAAACAGATACGCAGTATTTT. Filled out from reference TRBV14 and TRBJ2-3, the complete variable domain reads EAGVTQFPSHSVIEKGQTVTLRCDPISGHDNLYWYRRVMGKEIKFLLHFVKESKQDESGMPNNRFLAERTGGTYSTLKVQPAELEDSGVYFCASSQDLGSGGQTDTQYFGPGTRLTVL.